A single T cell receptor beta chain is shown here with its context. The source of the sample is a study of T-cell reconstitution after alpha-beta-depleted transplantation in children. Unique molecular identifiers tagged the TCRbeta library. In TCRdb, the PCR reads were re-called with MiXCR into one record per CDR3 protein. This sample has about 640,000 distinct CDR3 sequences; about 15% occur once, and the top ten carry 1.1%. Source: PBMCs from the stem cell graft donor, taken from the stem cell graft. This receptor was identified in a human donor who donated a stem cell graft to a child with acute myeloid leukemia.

CDR3 amino acids: CASSSSQNEQYF. CDR3 DNA: TGTGCCAGCAGCTCCTCCCAGAACGAGCAGTACTTC. This chain links TRBV7-9 with TRBJ2-7; no clear D gene. The CDR3 is made up of 12 amino acids. Germline CDR1 is SEHNR and CDR2 is FQNEAQ (reference sequence). With 4 bases removed from V and 5 bases from J, the gap between germline ends came to 9 bases. The full variable domain, in which reference TRBV7-9 and TRBJ2-7 provide the parts outside the CDR3, is DTGVSQNPRHKITKRGQNVTFRCDPISEHNRLYWYRQTLGQGPEFLTYFQNEAQLEKSRLLSDRFSAERPKGSFSTLEIQRTEQGDSAMYLCASSSSQNEQYFGPGTRLTVT.